These 22 T cell receptor beta chains share one sample of origin, sequenced in a study of control samples from healthy donors and cancer patients. Here immunoSEQ multiplex PCR was the method, and the copy in TCRdb shows in-frame clones only, minus some. The sample records about 250,000 clones, about four fifths being singletons. Sequencing was done on a sample of PBMCs. These receptors were collected from an older woman with lung cancer.

The chain uses TRBV19 and TRBJ2-6, with 11 bases aligning to TRBD1. The length of the CDR3 is 17 residues. Germline V gene sequence: CDR1 LNHDA, CDR2 SQIVND (reference sequence). After removal of 5 bases from V and 2 bases from J, the junction contained 5 bases not matched to a gene. As DNA, the CDR3 is TGTGCCAGTAGTCAGGACAGGGGGCGGACTGGGGCCAACGTCCTGACTTTC. This translates into CASSQDRGRTGANVLTF. The full variable domain, completed using reference TRBV19 and TRBJ2-6, is DGGITQSPKYLFRKEGQNVTLSCEQNLNHDAMYWYRQDPGQGLRLIYYSQIVNDFQKGDIAEGYSVSREKKESFPLTVTSAQKNPTAFYLCASSQDRGRTGANVLTFGAGSRLTVL.

V and J are TRBV11-3 and TRBJ2-2, with 13 bases aligning to TRBD2. CDR3 length: 18 residues. Germline CDR1 and CDR2: SGHNT and YENEEA. With V trimmed by 0 bases and J by 5 bases, 6 bases remained unmatched. The CDR3 region has the DNA TGTGCCAGCAGCTTAGAACTACTAGCGGGAGGGCCAACCGGGGAGCTGTTTTTT. Translation gives CASSLELLAGGPTGELFF.

The chain recombines TRBV7-3 with TRBJ2-3, with TRBD2 identical over 12 bases. The J segment lost 6 bases and the V segment lost 2 bases, leaving 3 bases of the junction unmatched. The CDR3 runs to 15 residues. Germline-derived CDR1 and CDR2 are SGHTA and FQGTGA. Here the CDR3 reads CASSLGTSGRDTQYF. The CDR3 nucleotides read TGTGCCAGCAGCTTAGGGACTAGCGGGCGGGATACGCAGTATTTT.

This chain uses TRBV10-3 with TRBJ1-5; D not certain. The V and J ends lost 3 bases and 0 bases respectively, with 18 bases between them. In germline, CDR1 is ENHRY, CDR2 SYGVKD. There are 18 residues in the CDR3. The CDR3 sequence is CAISERGPRANSNQPQHF. The CDR3 DNA reads as TGTGCCATCAGTGAAAGAGGGCCGAGGGCGAATAGCAATCAGCCCCAGCATTTT.

The rearrangement joins TRBV5-5 to TRBJ2-7, with a tentative D call TRBD1 (6 bases). The germline V gene encodes CDR1 SGHKS and CDR2 YYEKEE (reference sequence). Trimming cost V 7 bases and J 2 bases, with 19 bases left between them. This CDR3 comprises 15 residues. CDR3 DNA: TGTGCCAGCCGCAGCACAGGGCTGACAGCCTACGAGCAGTACTTC. Its translation is CASRSTGLTAYEQYF.

The gene calls are TRBV21-1 and TRBJ1-3; TRBD1, the table's D call, was not compared with the DNA. TRBV21-1 is flagged as a pseudogene. This CDR3 comprises 16 residues. CDR3 DNA sequence: TGTGCCAGCAGCCGACAGGGGTCCCTCTCTGGAAACACCATATATTTT. As protein: CASSRQGSLSGNTIYF.

This clone was detected only a few times. V usage is TRBV5-6 and J usage is TRBJ1-2, with D perhaps matching TRBD1 (5 bases). The CDR3 runs 14 residues. Germline loops: CDR1 SGHDT, CDR2 YYEEEE. V lost 4 bases and J 3 bases, leaving 13 bases between the germline ends. CDR3: CASSPYRGDYGYTF. DNA of the CDR3: TGTGCCAGCAGCCCCTATAGGGGAGACTATGGCTACACCTTC. Combining the CDR3 with reference TRBV5-6 and TRBJ1-2 gives the whole variable domain DAGVTQSPTHLIKTRGQQVTLRCSPKSGHDTVSWYQQALGQGPQFIFQYYEEEERQRGNFPDRFSGHQFPNYSSELNVNALLLGDSALYLCASSPYRGDYGYTFGSGTRLTVV.

This sequence joins TRBV5-1 and TRBJ2-3, with D hard to call. This CDR3 spans 15 amino acids. V was shortened by 4 bases and J by 2 bases, with 14 bases between the two germline ends. The germline CDR1 and CDR2 sequences are SGHRS and YFSETQ. DNA for the CDR3: TGCGCCAGCAGCCGGATTAGGACCCTCACAGATACGCAGTATTTT. Its translation is CASSRIRTLTDTQYF.

The rearrangement uses TRBV5-6 and TRBJ2-7, with 7 bases lining up with TRBD1. The CDR3 is 15 amino acids. Trimming removed 1 base from V and 0 bases from J; junction bases left unmatched: 4. Germline V CDR1 and CDR2: SGHDT, YYEEEE. DNA of the CDR3: TGTGCCAGCAGCTTGAAAGGGGGCAGCTCCTACGAGCAGTACTTC. Protein product: CASSLKGGSSYEQYF.

This chain connects TRBV18 to TRBJ1-1; D not certain. CDR1 and CDR2 from the germline V gene are KGHSH and LQKENI. This CDR3 comprises 15 residues. With 2 bases removed from V and 5 bases from J, the gap between germline ends came to 15 bases. The CDR3 spells CASSPVAFEGTEAFF. CDR3 bases: TGTGCCAGCTCACCAGTGGCTTTCGAAGGGACTGAAGCTTTCTTT. Full variable domain (missing parts from reference TRBV18 and TRBJ1-1): NAGVMQNPRHLVRRRGQEARLRCSPMKGHSHVYWYRQLPEEGLKFMVYLQKENIIDESGMPKERFSAEFPKEGPSILRIQQVVRGDSAAYFCASSPVAFEGTEAFFGQGTRLTVV.

The chain is built from TRBV7-2 and TRBJ1-2, with 12 positions matching TRBD1. The CDR3 is 14 residues long. J lost 8 bases, V lost 5 bases, and 6 bases had no gene match. Germline values: CDR1 SGHTA, CDR2 FQGNSA. CDR3 protein: CASSRDRGLGGYTF. The CDR3 bases are TGTGCCAGCAGCCGGGACAGGGGGCTAGGAGGCTACACCTTC.

The rearrangement joins TRBV19 to TRBJ1-1, with D unclear. V gave up 3 bases and J gave up 0 bases, with 11 bases separating them. The CDR3 is made up of 15 amino acids. Germline CDR1 LNHDA, CDR2 SQIVND (reference sequence). CDR3 DNA sequence: TGTGCCAGTAGTATGTGGGGTGAGATGAACACTGAAGCTTTCTTT. Encoded protein: CASSMWGEMNTEAFF. Filled out from reference TRBV19 and TRBJ1-1, the complete variable domain reads DGGITQSPKYLFRKEGQNVTLSCEQNLNHDAMYWYRQDPGQGLRLIYYSQIVNDFQKGDIAEGYSVSREKKESFPLTVTSAQKNPTAFYLCASSMWGEMNTEAFFGQGTRLTVV.

The chain links TRBV10-3 to TRBJ2-2; 9 nucleotides line up with TRBD1. Unmatched junction bases numbered 12, after V lost 3 bases and J lost 7 bases. The CDR3 has 17 residues. The germline gives CDR1 ENHRY, CDR2 SYGVKD. The DNA for the CDR3 is TGTGCCATCAGTGAACCGGGACAGGGCGTTTGGGGCGGGGAGCTGTTTTTT. Translated, it gives CAISEPGQGVWGGELFF.

The rearrangement uses TRBV19 and TRBJ2-7; 8 bases map to TRBD1. Germline-derived CDR1 and CDR2 are LNHDA and SQIVND (reference sequence). Germline trimming cut 7 bases from V and 6 bases from J; bases unmatched to any gene: 11. The CDR3 extends over 14 amino acids. The CDR3 DNA sequence: TGTGCCAGTATAACCGGGACAGGTTCCGGCGAGCAGTACTTC. It codes for CASITGTGSGEQYF.

As concerns this clone: The junction shows a germline mismatch at one end, possibly a read error. The chain is built from TRBV28 and TRBJ2-3; D is possibly TRBD1 or TRBD2 (6 bases each). The CDR3 has 13 residues. CDR1 MDHEN and CDR2 SYDVKM come from the germline V gene. The DNA of the CDR3 is TGTGCCAGCAGTTTATCGGCGGGGACAAGACCTCTCTTT. It translates to CASSLSAGTRPLF.

The rearrangement links TRBV5-4 to TRBJ2-7; TRBD1 agrees at 9 bases. Germline-derived CDR1 and CDR2 are SGHNT and YYREEE (reference sequence). CDR3 length: 14 residues. The V segment lost 5 bases and the J segment 3 bases; nucleotides outside the gene matches: 6. This CDR3 reads CASSPGTGHYEQYF. The CDR3, as DNA: TGTGCCAGCAGTCCCGGGACAGGGCACTACGAGCAGTACTTC.

The chain uses TRBV3-1 (or the pseudogene TRBV3-2) and TRBJ1-3, with a weak D call TRBD1 (5 bases). V lost 2 bases, J lost 6 bases, and 17 bases lay in between. The CDR3 has 16 amino acids. The germline gives CDR1 LGHDT, CDR2 YNNKEL (reference sequence). The CDR3 is CASSQLPGQGPNTIYF. The DNA of the CDR3 is TGTGCCAGCAGCCAACTCCCCGGTCAGGGTCCAAACACCATATATTTT.

This clone was picked up a small number of times. The chain carries TRBV5-1 and TRBJ1-6, with a possible D match to TRBD1 (5 bases). Trimming pared 0 bases from V and 9 bases from J, leaving 7 bases between. CDR1 is SGHRS, CDR2 YFSETQ, per germline. The length of the CDR3 is 13 residues. This CDR3 reads CASSLAGGSPLHF. The CDR3 bases are TGCGCCAGCAGCTTGGCGGGGGGTTCACCCCTCCACTTT.

The V and J genes are TRBV18 and TRBJ1-5, with unresolved D. Trimming left V 6 bases short and J 6 bases short, with 21 bases between. The germline CDR1 and CDR2 sequences are KGHSH and LQKENI. There are 16 residues in the CDR3. CDR3 sequence: CASSPSVNREAQPQHF. The CDR3 DNA is TGTGCCAGCTCGCCCTCAGTTAATAGGGAGGCTCAGCCCCAGCATTTT. Using reference TRBV18 and TRBJ1-5 for the parts outside the CDR3, the full variable domain is NAGVMQNPRHLVRRRGQEARLRCSPMKGHSHVYWYRQLPEEGLKFMVYLQKENIIDESGMPKERFSAEFPKEGPSILRIQQVVRGDSAAYFCASSPSVNREAQPQHFGDGTRLSIL.

The gene calls are TRBV5-1 and TRBJ2-3; possibly TRBD2 for D (6 bases). V was pared by 0 bases and J by 6 bases, with 17 bases between. Germline CDR1 SGHRS, CDR2 YFSETQ. The CDR3 runs 16 residues. CDR3 DNA: TGCGCCAGCAGCTTGGGATTGGCGGGGTCGTCGGATACGCAGTATTTT. It yields the protein CASSLGLAGSSDTQYF.

J is TRBJ2-6 and V is TRBV7-2; D is undetermined. This CDR3 region has 15 residues. Germline CDR1 SGHTA, CDR2 FQGNSA. Between the trimmed V and J ends, which lost 2 bases and 2 bases, there was a span of 7 bases. The CDR3: CASSLSRPGANVLTF. The CDR3 nucleotides are TGTGCCAGCAGCTTAAGCCGTCCTGGGGCCAACGTCCTGACTTTC. Based on the CDR3 plus reference TRBV7-2 and TRBJ2-6, the full variable domain is GAGVSQSPSNKVTEKGKDVELRCDPISGHTALYWYRQSLGQGLEFLIYFQGNSAPDKSGLPSDRFSAERTGGSVSTLTIQRTQQEDSAVYLCASSLSRPGANVLTFGAGSRLTVL.

This sequence joins TRBV18 and TRBJ2-1; 8 positions agree with TRBD2. V shed 3 bases, J shed 6 bases, and the junction held 7 bases outside the gene matches. The CDR3 is 15 amino acids. Germline V CDR1 and CDR2: KGHSH, LQKENI. CDR3 sequence: CASSPGRAGANEQFF. CDR3 nucleotides: TGTGCCAGCTCACCGGGCCGAGCGGGAGCCAATGAGCAGTTCTTC.